This record covers a single T cell receptor (beta chain). Antigen: not known. Libraries were prepared by immunoSEQ multiplex PCR; TCRdb keeps only in-frame clonotypes and omits some of them. The sample records around 200,000 clones, 65% to 70% being singletons. This sample is drawn from a study of shared clonotypes between healthy human individuals. Study details: Researchers drew samples from two women and a few men aged 18 to 49.

General study findings and limits: The sole specimen, blood, was sampled, and tissue repertoires likely differ. The sharing of approximately 4.6% of naive CD4 clonotypes was seen across a handful of donors.

Sequencing was done on a sample of memory CD4+ T cells sorted from blood. Subset specified: CD45RA-negative fraction. The receptor was derived from a man aged 25-45 years in good health.

The chain's CDR3 is CASVAGNQAGELFF. CDR3 sequence (DNA): TGCGCCAGCGTAGCCGGGAACCAAGCCGGGGAGCTGTTTTTT. The chain couples TRBV5-1 to TRBJ2-2, with D perhaps TRBD2 (5 bases). Germline V gene sequence: CDR1 SGHRS, CDR2 YFSETQ. Trimming stripped 7 bases from V and 6 bases from J, with 16 bases between. The CDR3 has 14 residues.